This is a list of T cell receptor beta chains from one sample in a study. Sequenced by immunoSEQ multiplex PCR; TCRdb stores in-frame clones only, minus some. The data contain approximately 70,000 clones, 93% of them singletons. The specimen was PBMCs. The receptor source for this set is a man in his forties with rheumatoid arthritis. The CDR3 runs from the conserved cysteine through the conserved F or W. The D gene is left open where the match is weak. The size field is filled for only some rows; it gives once, few, many or a size class.

>16|TRBJ2-2|TRBD2|NA|TRBV5-6
CASSLSGGARTGELFF
TGTGCCAGCAGCTTGAGCGGGGGGGCGCGGACCGGGGAGCTGTTTTTT
>16|TRBJ2-1|NA|NA|TRBV4-1
CASSQTRLEGDNEQFF
TGCGCCAGCAGCCAAACTAGGCTAGAAGGAGACAATGAGCAGTTCTTC
>14|TRBJ1-6|TRBD1|NA|TRBV7-9
CASSLRDRGSPLHF
TGTGCCAGCAGCTTACGGGACAGGGGTTCACCCCTCCACTTT
>14|TRBJ2-6|NA|NA|TRBV24-1
CATSAASGANVLTF
TGTGCCACCAGTGCCGCGAGTGGGGCCAACGTCCTGACTTTC
>14|TRBJ1-2|NA|NA|TRBV6-2/TRBV6-3
CASSPRTQSYGYTF
TGTGCCAGCAGTCCCAGGACGCAAAGCTATGGCTACACCTTC
>16|TRBJ2-1|NA|NA|TRBV5-1
CASSLVVQGSYNEQFF
TGCGCCAGCAGCTTGGTGGTACAGGGTTCCTACAATGAGCAGTTCTTC
>16|TRBJ2-5|NA|NA|TRBV4-1
CASSQDTSPVQETQYF
TGCGCCAGCAGCCAAGATACGTCGCCAGTTCAAGAGACCCAGTACTTC
>12|TRBJ2-5|NA|NA|TRBV30
CASRLPKETQYF
TGTGCCTCTCGACTGCCAAAAGAGACCCAGTACTTC
>14|TRBJ1-5|TRBD1|NA|TRBV9
CASSGGQARQPQHF
TGTGCCAGCAGCGGAGGACAGGCGAGGCAGCCCCAGCATTTT
>15|TRBJ2-1|TRBD2|NA|TRBV11-2
CASSSLGSGDYEQFF
TGTGCCAGCAGCTCACTTGGTAGCGGGGACTATGAGCAGTTCTTC
>13|TRBJ1-5|NA|NA|TRBV28
CASRWTGNQPQHF
TGTGCCAGCAGATGGACAGGCAATCAGCCCCAGCATTTT
>14|TRBJ2-1|NA|NA|TRBV9
CASSVGRSYNEQFF
TGTGCCAGCAGCGTCGGACGGTCCTACAATGAGCAGTTCTTC
>13|TRBJ1-2|TRBD1|NA|TRBV27
CASRDQGALGYTF
TGTGCCAGCAGGGACCAGGGGGCGCTTGGCTACACCTTC
>10|TRBJ1-1|NA|NA|TRBV7-9
CASSVTEAFF
TGTGCCAGCTCGGTAACTGAAGCTTTCTTT
>14|TRBJ2-3|TRBD1|NA|TRBV3-1/TRBV3-2
CASSLDRGTDTQYF
TGTGCCAGCAGCCTGGACAGGGGCACAGATACGCAGTATTTT
>14|TRBJ2-1|TRBD2|NA|TRBV11-3
CASSLGLAGGPQFF
TGTGCCAGCAGCTTAGGTCTAGCGGGAGGGCCACAGTTCTTC
>16|TRBJ2-3|NA|NA|TRBV9
CASSVGGQVPTDTQYF
TGTGCCAGCAGCGTAGGAGGTCAGGTTCCCACAGATACGCAGTATTTT
>15|TRBJ2-2|NA|NA|TRBV4-1
CASSQRSANTGELFF
TGCGCCAGCAGCCAGCGCAGCGCGAACACCGGGGAGCTGTTTTTT
>14|TRBJ2-7|TRBD2|NA|TRBV7-2
CASSLAGGSYEQYF
TGTGCCAGCAGCCTAGCGGGAGGTTCCTACGAGCAGTACTTC
>15|TRBJ1-6|NA|NA|TRBV25-1
CASSESPGQNSPLHF
TGTGCCAGCAGTGAGTCTCCGGGCCAAAATTCACCCCTCCACTTT
>15|TRBJ1-2|TRBD1|NA|TRBV11-2
CASSLGNRGVYGYTF
TGTGCCAGCAGCTTGGGCAACAGGGGGGTCTATGGCTACACCTTC
>15|TRBJ2-7|TRBD2|NA|TRBV6-1
CASSEGAGGFYEQYF
TGTGCCAGCAGTGAAGGGGCGGGAGGCTTCTACGAGCAGTACTTC
>13|TRBJ2-7|NA|NA|TRBV9
CASSAGTGTTQYF
TGTGCCAGCAGCGCGGGGACGGGTACGACGCAGTACTTC
>13|TRBJ1-3|NA|NA|TRBV19
CASSFSPGNTIYF
TGTGCCAGTAGTTTTTCCCCTGGAAACACCATATATTTT
>13|TRBJ1-1|NA|NA|TRBV6-1
CASSLEGGTEAFF
TGTGCCAGCAGTCTCGAGGGAGGGACTGAAGCTTTCTTT
>14|TRBJ2-7|NA|once|TRBV6-5
CASSYNWGYYEQYF
TGTGCCAGCAGTTACAATTGGGGGTACTACGAGCAGTACTTC
>15|TRBJ2-3|NA|once|TRBV7-9
CASSLEWEETDTQYF
TGTGCCAGCAGCTTAGAGTGGGAGGAAACAGATACGCAGTATTTT
>14|TRBJ1-1|TRBD1|NA|TRBV28
CASWEDRGPTEAFF
TGTGCCAGCTGGGAGGACAGGGGCCCCACTGAAGCTTTCTTT
>15|TRBJ1-2|NA|NA|TRBV5-6
CASSLSWGADYGYTF
TGTGCCAGCAGCTTGTCTTGGGGCGCGGACTATGGCTACACCTTC
>14|TRBJ1-4|NA|NA|TRBV5-8
CASSLEGASEKLFF
TGTGCCAGCAGCTTGGAAGGGGCGAGTGAAAAACTGTTTTTT
>16|TRBJ2-3|TRBD2|NA|TRBV7-6
CASSSRAGRFTDTQYF
TGTGCCAGCAGCTCAAGAGCGGGGAGGTTCACAGATACGCAGTATTTT
>17|TRBJ2-2|TRBD2|NA|TRBV5-1
CASSLGLAGVNTGELFF
TGCGCCAGCAGCTTGGGTCTAGCGGGGGTAAACACCGGGGAGCTGTTTTTT
>12|TRBJ1-1|NA|NA|TRBV28
CASSFRVTEAFF
TGTGCCAGCAGTTTCCGGGTCACTGAAGCTTTCTTT